This record concerns one T cell receptor (beta chain) sequence. The antigen is not known. These data originate in a study of cytomegalovirus exposure and HLA in healthy donors. Study observations and caveats: The authors listed 150 to 200 TCR beta chains as cytomegalovirus-associated. Later analysis suggested links between common viral pathogens and several top significant clusters.

The CDR3 is 16 residues long. The germline V gene encodes CDR1 SGHRS and CDR2 YFSETQ. With V trimmed by 0 bases and J by 4 bases, 10 bases remained unmatched. The PCR ran on 60 Vbeta and 13 Jbeta primers. Using immunoSEQ multiplex PCR, the repertoire was profiled, and TCRdb retains in-frame clones only, with some absent. This table holds around 93,000 clones, roughly 82% found once. V and J are TRBV5-1 and TRBJ2-7, with 7 bases matching TRBD1. This TCR came from a man between 25 and 39 years old in good health and CMV-seropositive. Material: PBMCs. CDR3 DNA: TGCGCCAGCAGCTTGGTGACAGGGAGTGTGGATTACGAGCAGTACTTC. This translates into CASSLVTGSVDYEQYF.